A selection of T cell receptor beta chains follows, all from one sample in a study of human T cells and chemical hapten exposure. Each CDR3 protein is one row after TCRdb ran MiXCR on the RACE reads. The sample yields fewer than 150,000 distinct CDR3 sequences, less than 15% seen once. The sample in question was whole blood, obtained in connection with sensitization to the hapten diphenylcyclopropenone (DPC). All receptors derive from a young woman with alopecia areata. Some clones in this sample may be carry-over from other donors' samples. CDR3s include the opening cysteine and the closing phenylalanine or tryptophan. D genes are given only for firm matches. Clone size is given for some rows only: seen once, a few or many times, or a class if the clone is expanded.

j_call d_call clone_size v_call cdr3_nt cdr3_aa
TRBJ1-1 TRBD1 - TRBV4-3 TGCGCCAGCAGCCAAGATGGGACAGGGGATATTGAAGCTTTCTTT CASSQDGTGDIEAFF
TRBJ1-1 - few TRBV5-1 TGCGCCAGCAGCCTACAGGTTAGGACTGAAGCTTTCTTT CASSLQVRTEAFF
TRBJ1-4 TRBD1 few TRBV18 TGTGCCAGCTCACCACCAGGGGAGCAGGGGGATGAAAAACTGTTTTTT CASSPPGEQGDEKLFF
TRBJ1-6 - few TRBV28 TGTGCCCGCTACACAGGGCCTTCACCCCTCCACTTT CARYTGPSPLHF
TRBJ2-7 - - TRBV20-1 TGCAGTGCTAGAGAGAAGCTATTGGCCTACGAGCAGTACTTC CSAREKLLAYEQYF
TRBJ2-1 - few TRBV14 TGTGCCAGCAGCCGCCGGGACTGGGACAATGAGCAGTTCTTC CASSRRDWDNEQFF
TRBJ2-7 - few TRBV18 TGTGCCAGCTCATCCATGAGTAGGGGGGTAAGCGAGCAGTACTTC CASSSMSRGVSEQYF
TRBJ1-1 - few TRBV28 TGTGCCAGCAGAATGAACACTGAAGCTTTCTTT CASRMNTEAFF
TRBJ2-7 - few TRBV30 TGTGCCTGGAGTGTACGGAGTGGGGCAGGATACCCCCACGAGCAGTACTTC CAWSVRSGAGYPHEQYF
TRBJ1-4 TRBD1 - TRBV28 TGTGCCAGCAGGAAAGGGGGCGGGGAAAAACTGTTTTTT CASRKGGGEKLFF
TRBJ1-4 - - TRBV7-9 TGTGCCAGCAGCTTAGGAGGGGGGACAAGGAATGAAAAACTGTTTTTT CASSLGGGTRNEKLFF
TRBJ2-2 TRBD1 few TRBV3-1 TGTGCCAGCAGCCAAGGACAGGGGGCGGCCGGGGAGCTGTTTTTT CASSQGQGAAGELFF
TRBJ1-1 TRBD1 - TRBV6-4 TGTGCCAGCAGAAGCACAGGGGGCACTGAAGCTTTCTTT CASRSTGGTEAFF
TRBJ2-1 TRBD2 - TRBV6-1 TGTGCCAGCTCCCGTGGGTCTAGCGGGGACAATGAGCAGTTCTTC CASSRGSSGDNEQFF
TRBJ1-4 TRBD1 - TRBV6-6 TGTGCCAGCAGCCCGACAGGGGGCTTAGAAAAACTGTTTTTT CASSPTGGLEKLFF
TRBJ2-5 TRBD1 - TRBV3-1 TGTGCCAGCAGCCAAGCCGGACAGGTTCAAGAGACCCAGTACTTC CASSQAGQVQETQYF
TRBJ1-4 - many TRBV18 TGTGCCAGCTCACCACCGGGACAAGACGAAAAACTGTTTTTT CASSPPGQDEKLFF
TRBJ1-1 - few TRBV27 TGTGCCAGCAGTTTAGGCGGGCCCACGAACACTGAAGCTTTCTTT CASSLGGPTNTEAFF
TRBJ1-6 - - TRBV4-3 TGCGCCAGCAGCCAAGATTCCCAAGCATGGGCCCTCCACTTT CASSQDSQAWALHF
TRBJ2-5 - few TRBV30 TGTGCCTGGAGTACATCGAGAGAGACCCAGTACTTC CAWSTSRETQYF
TRBJ2-3 - - TRBV23-1 TGCGCCAGCAGTCAGTGGGGGAGGGGGCAGAGAGATACGCAGTATTTT CASSQWGRGQRDTQYF
TRBJ1-5 - few TRBV6-1 TGTGCCAGCAACCTACAGGGATTGCCCCAGCATTTT CASNLQGLPQHF
TRBJ1-2 - - TRBV5-4 TGTGCCAGCAGCTTTAAACAGGAGACCTATGGCTACACCTTC CASSFKQETYGYTF
TRBJ2-5 TRBD2 - TRBV7-8 TGTGCCAGCAGCTCCTTAGCGGGGACCCAAGAGACCCAGTACTTC CASSSLAGTQETQYF
TRBJ2-7 TRBD1 few TRBV30 TGTGCCTGGAGTAGGGGGCGCAGGAACTACGAGCAGTACTTC CAWSRGRRNYEQYF
TRBJ1-6 - - TRBV20-1 TGCAGTGCTGCGGGGGAAGGGATTTCACCCCTCCACTTT CSAAGEGISPLHF
TRBJ2-1 TRBD1 few TRBV9 TGTGCCAGCAGCCGGACAGGAGGTCTCAATGAGCAGTTCTTC CASSRTGGLNEQFF
TRBJ1-1 - - TRBV12-3/TRBV12-4 TGTGCCAACAGACTCGGCGGGGGGAATGAAGCTTTCTTT CANRLGGGNEAFF
TRBJ2-3 TRBD1 few TRBV6-2/TRBV6-3 TGTGCCAGCACCCTGACAGGGACAGATACGCAGTATTTT CASTLTGTDTQYF
TRBJ2-7 TRBD1 - TRBV28 TGTGCCACCAGACAGGGACCCTACGAGCAGTACTTC CATRQGPYEQYF
TRBJ2-5 - many TRBV4-3 TGCGCCAGCAGCCAAGAACTGCTGGAGACCCAGTACTTC CASSQELLETQYF
TRBJ1-1 - few TRBV4-3 TGCGCCAGCAGCCAAGGACGCGCCATGAACACTGAAGCTTTCTTT CASSQGRAMNTEAFF
TRBJ2-3 TRBD2 few TRBV11-2 TGTGCCAGCAGCTTAGACGGGGGGGCCGGGGATACGCAGTATTTT CASSLDGGAGDTQYF
TRBJ1-4 - - TRBV20-1 TGCAGTGCTAGAGATTTAGGGCGAGACAAAAATACGGCTAATGTAAAACTGTTTTTT CSARDLGRDKNTANVKLFF
TRBJ1-4 TRBD1 few TRBV20-1 TGCAGTGCAGCAGACAGGGGGTGGAGGGAAAAACTGTTTTTT CSAADRGWREKLFF
TRBJ2-1 TRBD2 many TRBV20-1 TGCAGTGCTAGTTATGGGACTAGCGGGGGAGAAGAGCAGTTCTTC CSASYGTSGGEEQFF
TRBJ2-6 - many TRBV4-3 TGCGCCAGCAGCCAGGGGCAAGGGGCAAGGTCTGGGGCCAACGTCCTGACTTTC CASSQGQGARSGANVLTF
TRBJ2-1 TRBD2 once TRBV6-5 TGTGCCAGCAGTTACTCGATTGTTCCCACTAAGCGGGGGTACAATGAGCAGTTCTTC CASSYSIVPTKRGYNEQFF
TRBJ1-2 - many TRBV12-3/TRBV12-4 TGTGCCAGCCAGAACAGGGTGGGCGGCTACACCTTC CASQNRVGGYTF
TRBJ1-6 TRBD1 many TRBV5-1 TGCGCCAGCAGCCCTCCGGGACAGGGTAAAAATTCACCCCTCCACTTT CASSPPGQGKNSPLHF
TRBJ2-7 - - TRBV5-4 TGTGCCAGCAGCTTGCGGGGGCAGCGATACTCCTACGAGCAGTACTTC CASSLRGQRYSYEQYF
TRBJ1-5 - - TRBV28 TGTGCCAGCAGTTTCCCTGCGAATAGCAATCAGCCCCAGCATTTT CASSFPANSNQPQHF
TRBJ1-2 TRBD1 - TRBV7-3 TGTGCCAGCAGCCCTTCGGACAGGGGAGGATATGGCTACACCTTC CASSPSDRGGYGYTF
TRBJ1-6 TRBD1 - TRBV7-3 TGTGCCAGCAGCTTAAGAGGGACAGGGTTTTCACTCCTCCACTTT CASSLRGTGFSLLHF
TRBJ1-2 - few TRBV5-1 TGCGCCAGCAGCTTTTTGCCGTCCCTCGACTATGGCTACACCTTC CASSFLPSLDYGYTF
TRBJ2-3 TRBD2 - TRBV25-1 TGTGCCAGCAGTGGAACTAGCGGCCCCACAGATACGCAGTATTTT CASSGTSGPTDTQYF
TRBJ2-1 - many TRBV20-1 TGCAGTGCTGGCCCTCAGGAATCCGTTGAGCAGTTCTTC CSAGPQESVEQFF
TRBJ2-3 TRBD2 many TRBV7-6 TGTGCCAGCAGCTTAGGAGCAAAGCGGGGGGGCTGGGCAGATACGCAGTATTTT CASSLGAKRGGWADTQYF
TRBJ2-1 - many TRBV14 TGTGCCAGCAGCCAAGATTTCGGTGAGCAGTTCTTC CASSQDFGEQFF
TRBJ1-5 - - TRBV2 TGTGCCAGCAGTGAAGGTCGACAGGTCAATCAGCCCCAGCATTTT CASSEGRQVNQPQHF
TRBJ2-3 TRBD1 - TRBV11-3 TGTGCCAGCAGCCGGGACAGGGAAACAGATACGCAGTATTTT CASSRDRETDTQYF
TRBJ2-4 - few TRBV6-2/TRBV6-3 TGTGCCAGCAGTTACCCCGAGATAGCCAAAAACATTCAGTACTTC CASSYPEIAKNIQYF
TRBJ1-2 - - TRBV12-3/TRBV12-4 TGTGCCAGCAGTTTTAACCAACAGCCATATGTCTATGGCTACACCTTC CASSFNQQPYVYGYTF
TRBJ2-2 - many TRBV7-8 TGTGCCAGCAGCCCCCGCGGGGTCCTGAACACCGGGGAGCTGTTTTTT CASSPRGVLNTGELFF